The clone carrying this T cell receptor (beta chain) was observed a handful of times. What it binds is not known. This sample is part of a study of identical twins. Study conclusions and caveats: In monozygotic twins, models underestimated the sharing of out-of-frame TCR alpha. Twin-shared out-of-frame alpha sequences showed excess low generation probability.

The CDR3 is 13 residues long. Trimming removed 7 bases at V and 5 bases at J, with 12 bases between. Per germline, CDR1 ENHRY and CDR2 SYGVKD. One entry per CDR3 protein results from TCRdb running MiXCR on the 5' RACE reads. The sample carries a few hundred thousand distinct CDR3 sequences, about 8.9% recorded once. These data were likewise used in another study, on yellow fever vaccine responses in identical twins.

The chain employs TRBV10-3 and TRBJ1-5, with D maybe TRBD1 (5 bases). Sequenced material: memory (CD45RO+) T cells sorted from blood. The receptor's source is a woman aged 18-30 years in good health. The CDR3, as DNA: TGTGCCATCAAAAGAGGGGCGGATCAGCCCCAGCATTTT. Protein sequence: CAIKRGADQPQHF.